The present entry profiles one T cell receptor beta chain with its context. Its antigen is undetermined. The data originate from a study of cytomegalovirus exposure and HLA in healthy donors. Study-wide findings and caveats: The tendency of first-cohort TCR clusters to co-occur in the 120 or so validation repertoires was the finding of a later analysis. The classifier reportedly diagnosed cytomegalovirus status with high specificity and sensitivity. According to the study, 160 or so TCR beta chains were cytomegalovirus-associated.

The repertoire was sequenced with immunoSEQ multiplex PCR; TCRdb's copy has only in-frame clones and lacks some. The sample has some 150,000 clones, 87% seen once; the top ten hold 1.4%. The length of the CDR3 is 15 residues. Losses at the gene ends were 3 bases for V and 2 bases for J; bases not matched to a gene: 5. Germline V gene sequence: CDR1 SGDLS, CDR2 YYNGEE. The specimen was PBMCs. The chain couples TRBV9 to TRBJ2-7; TRBD2 matches 10 bases. The origin of this receptor is a woman in her twenties or thirties in good health and CMV-seronegative. The CDR3 region has the DNA TGTGCCAGCAGCGCTAGCGGGGGTGCCGCCTACGAGCAGTACTTC. This translates into CASSASGGAAYEQYF.